This T cell receptor beta chain was obtained from a study of graft-versus-host responses after intestinal transplantation. Looking at the study overall: Induction using anti-thymocyte globulin, followed by tacrolimus and steroids for approximately three years, was given to all recipients. Study-wide results and limits: Early HvG declines after transplant were associated with peak circulating GvH clone levels. Analysis identified GvH clones in recipient marrow, with some appearing first in ileum or blood. Patients with graft-donor T cell macrochimerism had high graft-versus-host to host-versus-graft clonal ratios in allografts.

Regarding this clone: Its matching antigen is unknown.

Data came from immunoSEQ multiplex PCR; TCRdb stores just in-frame clones and leaves some out. The table records 99,000 or so clones, approximately 90% of them present only once. Germline CDR1 is SQVTM and CDR2 is ANQGSEA. This CDR3 has 16 amino acids. Sequenced material: unstimulated CD8+ T cells sorted from spleen or lymph node cells, taken before transplant. The origin of this receptor is a human donor who was the organ donor for an intestinal transplant. The chain uses TRBV29-1 and TRBJ2-5, with 11 nucleotides matching TRBD2. The CDR3, as DNA: TGCACCCCTTGGGCTAGCGGGGGGCAAATCCAAGAGACCCAGTACTTC. The encoded protein is CTPWASGGQIQETQYF.